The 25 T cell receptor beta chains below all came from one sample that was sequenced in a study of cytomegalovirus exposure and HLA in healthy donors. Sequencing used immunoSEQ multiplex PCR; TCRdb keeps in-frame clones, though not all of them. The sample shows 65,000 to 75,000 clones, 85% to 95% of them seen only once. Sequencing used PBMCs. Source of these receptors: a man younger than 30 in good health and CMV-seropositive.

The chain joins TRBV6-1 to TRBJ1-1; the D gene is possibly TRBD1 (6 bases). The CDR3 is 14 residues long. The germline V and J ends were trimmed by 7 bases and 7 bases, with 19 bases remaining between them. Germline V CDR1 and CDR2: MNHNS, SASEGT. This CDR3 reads CASIRGRTPFEAFF. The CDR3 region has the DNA TGTGCCAGCATCAGGGGAAGGACCCCATTTGAAGCTTTCTTT.

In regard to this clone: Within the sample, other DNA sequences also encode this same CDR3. CDR3 sequence reads: CASRPGVIYGYTF. CDR3 sequence (DNA): TGTGCCAGTCGCCCGGGGGTCATCTATGGCTACACCTTC. The chain carries TRBV28 and TRBJ1-2; weak D call: TRBD1 (5 bases). Germline loops: CDR1 MDHEN, CDR2 SYDVKM. The CDR3 runs 13 residues. V was pared by 9 bases and J by 4 bases, with 15 bases between.

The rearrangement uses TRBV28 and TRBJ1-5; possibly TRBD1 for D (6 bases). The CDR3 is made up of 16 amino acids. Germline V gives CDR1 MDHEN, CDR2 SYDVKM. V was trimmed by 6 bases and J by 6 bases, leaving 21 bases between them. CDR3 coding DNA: TGTGCCAGCAGCCCTTTAGGCAGGGGAGAGGGTCAGCCCCAGCATTTT. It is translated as CASSPLGRGEGQPQHF. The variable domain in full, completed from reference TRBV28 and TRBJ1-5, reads DVKVTQSSRYLVKRTGEKVFLECVQDMDHENMFWYRQDPGLGLRLIYFSYDVKMKEKGDIPEGYSVSREKKERFSLILESASTNQTSMYLCASSPLGRGEGQPQHFGDGTRLSIL.

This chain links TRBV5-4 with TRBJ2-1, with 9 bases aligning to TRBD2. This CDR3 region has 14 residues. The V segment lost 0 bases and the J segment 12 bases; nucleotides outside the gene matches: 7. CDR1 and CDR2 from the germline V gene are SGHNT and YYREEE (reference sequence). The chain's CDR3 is CASSLVEREELQFF. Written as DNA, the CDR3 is TGTGCCAGCAGCTTGGTGGAGCGGGAGGAATTGCAGTTCTTC. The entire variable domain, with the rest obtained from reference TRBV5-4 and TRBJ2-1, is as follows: ETGVTQSPTHLIKTRGQQVTLRCSSQSGHNTVSWYQQALGQGPQFIFQYYREEENGRGNFPPRFSGLQFPNYSSELNVNALELDDSALYLCASSLVEREELQFFGPGTRLTVL.

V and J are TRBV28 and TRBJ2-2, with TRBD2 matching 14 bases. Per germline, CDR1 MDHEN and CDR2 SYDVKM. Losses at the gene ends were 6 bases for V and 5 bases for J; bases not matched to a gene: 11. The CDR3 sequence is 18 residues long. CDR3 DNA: TGTGCCAGCAGCCAACCGGGACTAGCGGGAGATGGGACCGGGGAGCTGTTTTTT. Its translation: CASSQPGLAGDGTGELFF. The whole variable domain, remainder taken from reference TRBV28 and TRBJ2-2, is DVKVTQSSRYLVKRTGEKVFLECVQDMDHENMFWYRQDPGLGLRLIYFSYDVKMKEKGDIPEGYSVSREKKERFSLILESASTNQTSMYLCASSQPGLAGDGTGELFFGEGSRLTVL.

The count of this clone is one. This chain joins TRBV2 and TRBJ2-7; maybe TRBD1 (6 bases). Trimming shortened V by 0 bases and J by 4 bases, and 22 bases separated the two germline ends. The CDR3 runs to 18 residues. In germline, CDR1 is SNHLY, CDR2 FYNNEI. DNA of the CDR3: TGTGCCAGCAGTGAAGCCACCGATCCGGGACACCGTCGTTACGAGCAGTACTTC. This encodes CASSEATDPGHRRYEQYF.

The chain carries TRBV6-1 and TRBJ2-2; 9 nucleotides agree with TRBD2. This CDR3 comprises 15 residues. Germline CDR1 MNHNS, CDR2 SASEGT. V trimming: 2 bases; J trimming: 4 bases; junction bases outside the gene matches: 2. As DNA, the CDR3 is TGTGCCAGCAGTGAAATAGCGGGAGTCACCGGGGAGCTGTTTTTT. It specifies CASSEIAGVTGELFF.

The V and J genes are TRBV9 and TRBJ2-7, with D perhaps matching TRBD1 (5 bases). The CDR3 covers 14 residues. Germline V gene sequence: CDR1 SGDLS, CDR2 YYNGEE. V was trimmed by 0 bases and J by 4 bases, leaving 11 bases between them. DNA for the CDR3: TGTGCCAGCAGCGTAGATGGCAGGGCATACGAGCAGTACTTC. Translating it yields CASSVDGRAYEQYF.

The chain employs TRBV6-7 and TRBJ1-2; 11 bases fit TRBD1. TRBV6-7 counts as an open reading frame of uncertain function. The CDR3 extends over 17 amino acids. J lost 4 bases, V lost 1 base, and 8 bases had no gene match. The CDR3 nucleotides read TGTGCCAGCAGTTACTGGGGATGGGACAGGGGGACCTATGGCTACACCTTC. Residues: CASSYWGWDRGTYGYTF.

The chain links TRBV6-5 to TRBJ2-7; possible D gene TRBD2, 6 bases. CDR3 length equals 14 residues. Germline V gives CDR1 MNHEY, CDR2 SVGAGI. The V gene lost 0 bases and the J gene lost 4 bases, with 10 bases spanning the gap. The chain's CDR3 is CASSYSGTVYEQYF. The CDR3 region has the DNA TGTGCCAGCAGTTACTCGGGGACTGTGTACGAGCAGTACTTC.

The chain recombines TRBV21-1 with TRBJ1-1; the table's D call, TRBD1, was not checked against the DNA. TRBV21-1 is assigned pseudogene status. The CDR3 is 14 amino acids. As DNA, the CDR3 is TGTGCCAGCAGCAAAGACGACAGAATCGCTGAAGCTTTCTTT. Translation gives CASSKDDRIAEAFF.

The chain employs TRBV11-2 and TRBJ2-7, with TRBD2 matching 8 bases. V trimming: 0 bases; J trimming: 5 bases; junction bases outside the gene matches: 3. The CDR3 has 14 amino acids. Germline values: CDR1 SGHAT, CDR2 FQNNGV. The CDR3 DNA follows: TGTGCCAGCAGCTTAGAGCGGGGGGAACACGAGCAGTACTTC. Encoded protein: CASSLERGEHEQYF.

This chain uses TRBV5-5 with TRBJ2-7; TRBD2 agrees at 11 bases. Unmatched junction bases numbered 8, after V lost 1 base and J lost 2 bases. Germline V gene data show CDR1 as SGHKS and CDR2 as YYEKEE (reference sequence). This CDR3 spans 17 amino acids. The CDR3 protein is CASSLRTSGSGTYEQYF. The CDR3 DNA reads TGTGCCAGCAGCTTGCGAACTAGCGGGAGTGGGACCTACGAGCAGTACTTC. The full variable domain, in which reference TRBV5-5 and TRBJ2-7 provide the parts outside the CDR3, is DAGVTQSPTHLIKTRGQQVTLRCSPISGHKSVSWYQQVLGQGPQFIFQYYEKEERGRGNFPDRFSARQFPNYSSELNVNALLLGDSALYLCASSLRTSGSGTYEQYFGPGTRLTVT.

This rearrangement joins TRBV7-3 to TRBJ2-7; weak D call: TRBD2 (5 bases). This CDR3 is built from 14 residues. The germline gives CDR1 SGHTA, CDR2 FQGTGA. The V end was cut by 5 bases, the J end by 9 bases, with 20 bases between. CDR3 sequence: CASSPGRGSRRQYF. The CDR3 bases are TGTGCCAGCAGCCCCGGTCGTGGGAGCCGTAGGCAGTACTTC.

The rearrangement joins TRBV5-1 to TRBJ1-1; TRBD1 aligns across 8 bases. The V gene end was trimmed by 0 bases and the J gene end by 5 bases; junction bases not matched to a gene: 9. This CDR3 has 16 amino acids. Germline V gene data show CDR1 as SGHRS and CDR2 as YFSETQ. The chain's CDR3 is CASSLGTDRGGTEAFF. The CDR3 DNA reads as TGCGCCAGCAGCTTGGGAACCGACAGGGGAGGTACTGAAGCTTTCTTT.

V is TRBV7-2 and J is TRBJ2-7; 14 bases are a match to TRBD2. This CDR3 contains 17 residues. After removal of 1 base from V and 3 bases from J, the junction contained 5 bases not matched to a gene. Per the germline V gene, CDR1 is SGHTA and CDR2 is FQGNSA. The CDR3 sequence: CASSLETSGRALYEQYF. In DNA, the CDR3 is TGTGCCAGCAGCTTAGAGACTAGCGGGAGGGCCCTCTACGAGCAGTACTTC.

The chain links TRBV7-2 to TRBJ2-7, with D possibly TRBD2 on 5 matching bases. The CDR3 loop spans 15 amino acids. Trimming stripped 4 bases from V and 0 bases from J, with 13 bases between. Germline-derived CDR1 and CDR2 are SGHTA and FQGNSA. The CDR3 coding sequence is TGTGCCAGCAGCTCCCGACACGGGATCTCCTACGAGCAGTACTTC. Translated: CASSSRHGISYEQYF.

The CDR3 region is CASSLTSGLNEQFF. The CDR3, as DNA: TGTGCCAGCAGCTTAACTTCAGGGTTAAATGAGCAGTTCTTC. This chain joins TRBV7-9 and TRBJ2-1, with TRBD1 as a possible D gene (5 bases). CDR1 and CDR2 (germline): SEHNR, FQNEAQ (reference sequence). The CDR3 has 14 residues. Trimming removed 2 bases from V and 7 bases from J, with 12 bases in between.

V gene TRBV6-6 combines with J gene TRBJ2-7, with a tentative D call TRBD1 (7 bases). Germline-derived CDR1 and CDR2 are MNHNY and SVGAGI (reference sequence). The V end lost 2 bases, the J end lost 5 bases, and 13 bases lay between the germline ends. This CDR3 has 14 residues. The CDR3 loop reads CASSYAEGANEQYF. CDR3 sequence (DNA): TGTGCCAGCAGTTACGCGGAGGGGGCCAACGAGCAGTACTTC.

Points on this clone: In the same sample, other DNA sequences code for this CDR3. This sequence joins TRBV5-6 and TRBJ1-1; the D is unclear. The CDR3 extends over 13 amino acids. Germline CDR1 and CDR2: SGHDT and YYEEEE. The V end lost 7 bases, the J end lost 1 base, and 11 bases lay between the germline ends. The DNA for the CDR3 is TGTGCCAGCTCCCTCGGCGGGAACACTGAAGCTTTCTTT. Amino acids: CASSLGGNTEAFF. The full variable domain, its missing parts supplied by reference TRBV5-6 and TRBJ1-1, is DAGVTQSPTHLIKTRGQQVTLRCSPKSGHDTVSWYQQALGQGPQFIFQYYEEEERQRGNFPDRFSGHQFPNYSSELNVNALLLGDSALYLCASSLGGNTEAFFGQGTRLTVV.

CDR3 nucleotides: TGTGCCAGCAGACCTCCTAGCGGGAGTTACGAGCAGTACTTC. Encoded protein: CASRPPSGSYEQYF. This sequence joins TRBV28 and TRBJ2-7; 10 bases are shared with TRBD2. The CDR3 is 14 residues long. CDR1 is MDHEN and CDR2 is SYDVKM in the germline V gene. Trimming cost V 6 bases and J 4 bases; bases outside gene matches: 6.

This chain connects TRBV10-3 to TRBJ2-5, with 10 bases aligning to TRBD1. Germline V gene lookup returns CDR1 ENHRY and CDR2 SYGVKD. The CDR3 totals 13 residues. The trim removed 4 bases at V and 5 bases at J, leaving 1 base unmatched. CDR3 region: CAISADRGETQYF. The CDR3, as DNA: TGTGCCATCAGTGCGGACAGGGGGGAGACCCAGTACTTC.

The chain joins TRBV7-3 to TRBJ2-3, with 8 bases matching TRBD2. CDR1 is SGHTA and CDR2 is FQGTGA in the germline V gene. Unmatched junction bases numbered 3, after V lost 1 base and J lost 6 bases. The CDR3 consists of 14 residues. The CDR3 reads CASSLKASGDTQYF. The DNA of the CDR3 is TGTGCCAGCAGCTTAAAGGCTAGCGGGGATACGCAGTATTTT.

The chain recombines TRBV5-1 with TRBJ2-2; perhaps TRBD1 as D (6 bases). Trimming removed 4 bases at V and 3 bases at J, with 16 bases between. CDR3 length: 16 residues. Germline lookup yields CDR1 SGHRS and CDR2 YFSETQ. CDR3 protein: CASSPRLGGDTGELFF. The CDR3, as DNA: TGCGCCAGCAGCCCCCGGCTAGGGGGAGACACCGGGGAGCTGTTTTTT.

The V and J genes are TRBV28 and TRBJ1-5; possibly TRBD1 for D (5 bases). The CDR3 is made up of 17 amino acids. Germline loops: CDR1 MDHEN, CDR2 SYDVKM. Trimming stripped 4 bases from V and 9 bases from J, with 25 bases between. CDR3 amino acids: CASSSPTSWGGRRPQHF. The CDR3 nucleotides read TGTGCCAGCAGTTCCCCTACCTCGTGGGGCGGTCGGCGGCCCCAGCATTTT.